This TCR beta chain was retrieved from a study of blood T cell repertoires in COVID-19. J gave up 10 bases and V 8 bases, and 4 bases lay outside the gene matches. CDR3 length: 13 amino acids. CDR1 and CDR2 (germline): LNHDA, SQIVND (reference sequence). Authors' methods: Nucleated cell counts were estimated from reference gene primer amplification. TCRdb keeps only in-frame clones here, not all; method: immunoSEQ multiplex PCR. The DNA was the basis for D and trimming; V, J and clone size are from that table. The table includes 70,000 to 100,000 clones, more than 75% detected once. The origin of this receptor is a man aged 45-65 years with active or convalescent COVID-19. The sample comprised peripheral blood. V and J are TRBV19 and TRBJ1-6; 11 bases agree with TRBD1. CDR3 coding DNA: TGTGCCAGTTCGGGACAGGGGGAATCACCCCTCCACTTT. It codes for CASSGQGESPLHF.